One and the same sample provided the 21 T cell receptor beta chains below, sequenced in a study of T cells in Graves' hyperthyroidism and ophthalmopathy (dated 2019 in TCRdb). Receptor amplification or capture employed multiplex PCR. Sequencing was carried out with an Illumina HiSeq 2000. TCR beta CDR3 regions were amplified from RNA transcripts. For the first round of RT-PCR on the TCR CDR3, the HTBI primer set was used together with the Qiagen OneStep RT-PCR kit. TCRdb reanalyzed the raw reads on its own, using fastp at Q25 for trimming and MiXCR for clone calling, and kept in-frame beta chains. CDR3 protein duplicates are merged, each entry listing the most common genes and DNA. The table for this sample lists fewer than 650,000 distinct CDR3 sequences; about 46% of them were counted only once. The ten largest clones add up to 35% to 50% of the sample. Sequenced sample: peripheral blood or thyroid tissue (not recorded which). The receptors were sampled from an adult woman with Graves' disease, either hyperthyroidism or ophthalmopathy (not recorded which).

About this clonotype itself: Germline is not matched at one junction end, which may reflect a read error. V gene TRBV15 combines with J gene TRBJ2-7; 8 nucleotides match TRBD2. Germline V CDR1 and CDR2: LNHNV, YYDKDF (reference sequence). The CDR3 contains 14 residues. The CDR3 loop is CATSRVLTGGELYF. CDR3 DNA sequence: TGTGCCACCAGCAGAGTCTTAACGGGAGGGGAGCTGTACTTC.

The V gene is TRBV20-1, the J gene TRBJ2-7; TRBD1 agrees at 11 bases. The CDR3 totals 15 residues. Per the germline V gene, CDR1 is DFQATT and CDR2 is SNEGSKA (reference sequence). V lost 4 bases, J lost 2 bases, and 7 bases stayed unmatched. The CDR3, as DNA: TGCAGTGCTACGAGCCCGGGACAGGGGGCCTACGAGCAGTACTTC. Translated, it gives CSATSPGQGAYEQYF.

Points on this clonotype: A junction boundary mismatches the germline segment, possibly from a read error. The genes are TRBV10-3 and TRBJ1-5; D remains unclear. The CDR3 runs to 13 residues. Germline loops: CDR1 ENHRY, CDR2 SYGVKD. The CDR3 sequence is CASSRSGNQPQHF. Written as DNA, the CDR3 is TGTGCCAGCAGTCGGTCGGGCAATCAGCCCCAGCATTTT.

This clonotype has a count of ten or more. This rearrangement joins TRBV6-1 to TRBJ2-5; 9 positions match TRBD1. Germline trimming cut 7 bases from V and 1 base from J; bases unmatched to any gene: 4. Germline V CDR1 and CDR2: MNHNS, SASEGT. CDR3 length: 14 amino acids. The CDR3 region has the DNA TGTGCCAGCATCAGGGACAGGGTCCAAGAGACCCAGTACTTC. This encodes CASIRDRVQETQYF.

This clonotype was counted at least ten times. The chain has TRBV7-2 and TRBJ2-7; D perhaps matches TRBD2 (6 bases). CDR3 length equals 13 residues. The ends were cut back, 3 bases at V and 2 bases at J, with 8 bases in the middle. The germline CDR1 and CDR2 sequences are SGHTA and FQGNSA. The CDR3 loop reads CASSFPGAYEQYF. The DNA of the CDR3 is TGTGCCAGCAGCTTTCCGGGGGCCTACGAGCAGTACTTC.

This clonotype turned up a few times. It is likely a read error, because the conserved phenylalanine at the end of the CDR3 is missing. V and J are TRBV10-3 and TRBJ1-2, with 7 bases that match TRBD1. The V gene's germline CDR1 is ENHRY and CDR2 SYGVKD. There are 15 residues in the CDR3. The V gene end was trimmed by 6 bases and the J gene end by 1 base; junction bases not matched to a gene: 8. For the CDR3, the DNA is TGTGCCATCAGGGAACAGGACAGGCGTAACTATGGCTACACCCTC. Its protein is CAIREQDRRNYGYTL.

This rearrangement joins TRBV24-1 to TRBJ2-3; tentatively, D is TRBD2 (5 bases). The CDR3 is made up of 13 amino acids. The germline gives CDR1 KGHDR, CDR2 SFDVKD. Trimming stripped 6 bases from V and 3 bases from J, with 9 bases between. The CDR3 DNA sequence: TGTGCCACCAGTCACAGCGGTACAGATACGCAGTATTTT. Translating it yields CATSHSGTDTQYF.

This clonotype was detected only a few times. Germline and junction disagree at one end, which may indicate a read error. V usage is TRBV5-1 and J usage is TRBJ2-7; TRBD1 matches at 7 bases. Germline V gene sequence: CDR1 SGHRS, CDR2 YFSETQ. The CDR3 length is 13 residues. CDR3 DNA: TGCGCCAGCAGCTTGGAACCCGGACAGGAGGAGTGCTTC. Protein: CASSLEPGQEECF.

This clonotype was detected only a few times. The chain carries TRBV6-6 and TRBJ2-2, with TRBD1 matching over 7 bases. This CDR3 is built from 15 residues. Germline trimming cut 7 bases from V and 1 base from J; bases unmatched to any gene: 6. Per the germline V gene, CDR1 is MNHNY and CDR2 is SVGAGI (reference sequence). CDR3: CASNFGTVNTGELFF. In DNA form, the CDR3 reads TGTGCCAGCAATTTCGGGACAGTGAACACCGGGGAGCTGTTTTTT.

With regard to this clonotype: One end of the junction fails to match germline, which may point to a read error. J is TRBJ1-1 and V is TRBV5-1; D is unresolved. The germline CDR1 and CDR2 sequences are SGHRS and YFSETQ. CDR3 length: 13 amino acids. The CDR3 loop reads CASRLGFVNEAFF. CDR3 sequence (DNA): TGCGCCAGCAGATTGGGTTTCGTTAATGAAGCTTTCTTT.

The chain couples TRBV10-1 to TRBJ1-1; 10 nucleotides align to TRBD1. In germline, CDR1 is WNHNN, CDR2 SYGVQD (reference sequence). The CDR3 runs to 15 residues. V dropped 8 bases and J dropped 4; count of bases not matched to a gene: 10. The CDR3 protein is CASSSGTGASTEAFF. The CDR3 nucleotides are TGCGCCAGCTCCTCCGGGACAGGGGCAAGCACTGAAGCTTTCTTT.

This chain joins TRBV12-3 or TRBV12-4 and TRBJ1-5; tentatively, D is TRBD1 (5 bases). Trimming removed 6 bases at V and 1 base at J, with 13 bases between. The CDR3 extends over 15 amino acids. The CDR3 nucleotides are TGTGCCAGCAGGGGACCTAACGGAAGCAATCAGCCCCAGCATTTT. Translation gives CASRGPNGSNQPQHF.

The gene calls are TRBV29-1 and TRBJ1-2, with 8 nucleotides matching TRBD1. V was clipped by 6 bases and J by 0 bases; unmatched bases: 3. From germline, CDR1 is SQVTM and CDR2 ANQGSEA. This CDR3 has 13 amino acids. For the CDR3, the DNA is TGCAGCGTCGGGACAGGAGCTAACTATGGCTACACCTTC. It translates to CSVGTGANYGYTF.

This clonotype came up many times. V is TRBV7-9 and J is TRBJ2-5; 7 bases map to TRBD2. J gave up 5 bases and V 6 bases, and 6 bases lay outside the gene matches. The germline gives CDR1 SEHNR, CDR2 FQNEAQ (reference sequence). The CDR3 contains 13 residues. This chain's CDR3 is CASSSGGRETQYF. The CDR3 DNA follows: TGTGCCAGCAGTTCGGGGGGTCGGGAGACCCAGTACTTC. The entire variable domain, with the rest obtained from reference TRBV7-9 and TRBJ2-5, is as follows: DTGVSQNPRHKITKRGQNVTFRCDPISEHNRLYWYRQTLGQGPEFLTYFQNEAQLEKSRLLSDRFSAERPKGSFSTLEIQRTEQGDSAMYLCASSSGGRETQYFGPGTRLLVL.

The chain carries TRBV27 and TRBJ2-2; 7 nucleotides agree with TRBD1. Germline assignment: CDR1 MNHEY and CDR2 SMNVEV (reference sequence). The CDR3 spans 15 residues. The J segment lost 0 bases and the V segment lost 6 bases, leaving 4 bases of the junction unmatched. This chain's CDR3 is CASRQGQSNTGELFF. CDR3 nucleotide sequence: TGTGCCAGCAGACAGGGACAGTCGAACACCGGGGAGCTGTTTTTT.

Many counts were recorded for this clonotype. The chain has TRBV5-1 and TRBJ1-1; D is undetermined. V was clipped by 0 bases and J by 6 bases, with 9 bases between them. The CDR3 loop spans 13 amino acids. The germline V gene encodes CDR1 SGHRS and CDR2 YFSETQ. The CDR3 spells CASSLEDEAEAFF. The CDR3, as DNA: TGCGCCAGCAGCTTGGAAGATGAGGCTGAAGCTTTCTTT.

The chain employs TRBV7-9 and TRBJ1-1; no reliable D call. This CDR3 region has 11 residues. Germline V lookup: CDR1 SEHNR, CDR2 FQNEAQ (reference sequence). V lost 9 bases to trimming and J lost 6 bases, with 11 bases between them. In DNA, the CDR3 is TGTGCCAGGGGCCCCGAACCTGAAGCTTTCTTT. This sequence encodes CARGPEPEAFF.

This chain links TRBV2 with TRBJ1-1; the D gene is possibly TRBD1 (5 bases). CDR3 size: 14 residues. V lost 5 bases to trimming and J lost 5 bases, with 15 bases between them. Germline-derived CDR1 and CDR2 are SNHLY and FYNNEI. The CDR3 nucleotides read TGTGCCAGCAGTTTAAGATGGAGGGGAACTGAAGCTTTCTTT. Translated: CASSLRWRGTEAFF.

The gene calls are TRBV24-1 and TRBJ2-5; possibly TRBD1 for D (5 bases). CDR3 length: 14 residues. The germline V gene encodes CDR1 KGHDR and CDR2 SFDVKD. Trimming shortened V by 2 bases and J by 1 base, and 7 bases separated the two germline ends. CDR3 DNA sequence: TGTGCCACCAGTGATTCGACAGTCCAAGAGACCCAGTACTTC. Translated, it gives CATSDSTVQETQYF.

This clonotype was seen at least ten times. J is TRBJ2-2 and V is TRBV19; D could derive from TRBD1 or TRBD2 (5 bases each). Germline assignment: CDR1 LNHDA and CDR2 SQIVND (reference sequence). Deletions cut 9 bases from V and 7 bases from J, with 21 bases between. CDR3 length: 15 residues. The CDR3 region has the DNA TGTGCCAGCACCCTTGCCGGGGCCCTGAACGGGGAGCTGTTTTTT. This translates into CASTLAGALNGELFF.

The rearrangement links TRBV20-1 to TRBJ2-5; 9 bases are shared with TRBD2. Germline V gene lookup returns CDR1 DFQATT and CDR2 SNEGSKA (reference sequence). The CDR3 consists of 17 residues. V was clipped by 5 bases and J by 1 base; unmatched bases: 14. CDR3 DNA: TGCAGTGCTTACCCTAGCGGGACATATGATTTCCAAGAGACCCAGTACTTC. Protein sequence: CSAYPSGTYDFQETQYF.